This T cell receptor (beta chain) was sequenced for a study of blood T cell repertoires in COVID-19. Germline CDR1 and CDR2: LGHDT and YNNKEL (reference sequence). With V trimmed by 4 bases and J by 8 bases, 4 bases remained unmatched. This CDR3 comprises 14 residues. The study recruited people aged roughly 18 to 95 years across some 23 US areas. Only in-frame clones appear in the TCRdb table, and some are missing; sequencing was by immunoSEQ multiplex PCR. The sample has 310,000 or so clones; approximately 90% are singletons. The chain combines TRBV3-1 (or the pseudogene TRBV3-2) with TRBJ1-4; 10 nucleotides align to TRBD1. This TCR came from a woman between 18 and 30 years old who had recovered from COVID-19. Sequencing used PBMCs or T cells enriched from blood (not recorded which). The CDR3 here is CASSPTGGGEKLFF. CDR3 bases: TGTGCCAGCAGCCCGACAGGGGGCGGGGAAAAACTGTTTTTT.